What follows are 23 T cell receptor beta chains derived from one specimen sequenced in a study of neurological immune-mediated disorders. MiXCR, run by TCRdb on the 5' RACE reads, gives a single entry per CDR3 protein. The sample holds approximately 26,000 distinct CDR3 sequences, more than 2% seen once. The sequenced material came from PBMCs. These receptors were collected from a woman in her fifties or sixties with multiple sclerosis.

This clonotype has at least ten counts. J is TRBJ2-1 and V is TRBV20-1, with TRBD1 as a possible D gene (5 bases). CDR3 length: 14 amino acids. The germline V gene has CDR1 DFQATT and CDR2 SNEGSKA (reference sequence). Trimming cost V 3 bases and J 2 bases, with 11 bases left between them. In DNA form, the CDR3 reads TGCAGTGCTAGCAACAGGCTCACCTACAATGAGCAGTTCTTC. This gives the protein CSASNRLTYNEQFF.

This clonotype is categorized as medium-sized. The rearrangement joins TRBV5-1 to TRBJ1-1; 7 positions agree with TRBD1. After removal of 3 bases from V and 0 bases from J, the junction contained 2 bases not matched to a gene. CDR1 is SGHRS, CDR2 YFSETQ, per germline. The CDR3 covers 14 residues. This CDR3 is CASSSGQLNTEAFF. CDR3 in DNA: TGCGCCAGCAGCTCGGGACAGTTGAACACTGAAGCTTTCTTT. Full variable domain (rest looked up from reference TRBV5-1 and TRBJ1-1): KAGVTQTPRYLIKTRGQQVTLSCSPISGHRSVSWYQQTPGQGLQFLFEYFSETQRNKGNFPGRFSGRQFSNSRSEMNVSTLELGDSALYLCASSSGQLNTEAFFGQGTRLTVV.

There are many counts of this clonotype. This chain uses TRBV15 with TRBJ2-1; D gene ambiguous. The CDR3 runs 13 residues. The V gene lost 0 bases and the J gene lost 8 bases, with 8 bases spanning the gap. Germline V CDR1 and CDR2: LNHNV, YYDKDF (reference sequence). The CDR3 sequence is CATSRDLGHEQFF. The DNA for the CDR3 is TGTGCCACCAGCAGAGATCTTGGTCATGAGCAGTTCTTC.

At least ten counts were recorded for this clonotype. This may be a read error, as it is one base from a much larger clone. J is TRBJ2-3 and V is TRBV5-1; no clear D gene. Germline CDR1 is SGHRS and CDR2 is YFSETQ. The CDR3 extends over 14 amino acids. Trimming pared 0 bases from V and 6 bases from J, leaving 11 bases between. CDR3 sequence reads: CASSLDGKLDTQYF. Written as DNA, the CDR3 is TGCGCCAGCAGCTTGGATGGGAAACTGGATACGCAGTATTTT.

This clonotype was seen at least ten times. The rearrangement joins TRBV20-1 to TRBJ2-3; 7 positions match TRBD2. The CDR3 sequence is 13 residues long. Germline V gives CDR1 DFQATT, CDR2 SNEGSKA (reference sequence). After removal of 5 bases from V and 1 base from J, the junction contained 3 bases not matched to a gene. The CDR3 DNA is TGCAGTGCTCGAGGGAGGGGCACAGATACGCAGTATTTT. Its protein is CSARGRGTDTQYF.

This clonotype showed up many times. The chain recombines TRBV12-3 or TRBV12-4 with TRBJ1-1; 8 bases are a match to TRBD1. The length of the CDR3 is 11 residues. With 5 bases clipped from V and 12 bases from J, the junction kept 5 bases outside the gene matches. This CDR3 reads CASSPDRESFF. CDR3 nucleotides: TGTGCCAGCAGTCCGGACAGGGAATCTTTCTTT.

This clonotype was counted ten times or more. V gene TRBV4-1 combines with J gene TRBJ2-7; D might be TRBD2 (5 bases). Trimming removed 1 base at V and 5 bases at J, with 18 bases between. The length of the CDR3 is 16 residues. From germline, CDR1 is MGHRA and CDR2 YSYEKL. In nucleotides, the CDR3 is TGCGCCAGCAGCCAAGGGAGAGGAGGCTCGGGCGACGAGCAGTACTTC. Its protein product is CASSQGRGGSGDEQYF.

The sample holds many counts of this clonotype. J is TRBJ1-1 and V is TRBV20-1; D is unclear. This CDR3 is 14 amino acids long. The V end was cut by 3 bases, the J end by 0 bases, with 11 bases between. Germline CDR1 reads DFQATT; CDR2 reads SNEGSKA (reference sequence). The CDR3 loop reads CSARYGNMNTEAFF. CDR3 DNA sequence: TGCAGTGCTAGGTATGGAAACATGAACACTGAAGCTTTCTTT.

This clonotype was seen repeatedly, ten times or more. The chain recombines TRBV6-6 with TRBJ2-5, with TRBD2 as a possible D gene (5 bases). V was clipped by 5 bases and J by 5 bases, with 12 bases between them. CDR1 is MNHNY, CDR2 SVGAGI, per germline (reference sequence). This CDR3 comprises 13 residues. The CDR3 region is CASSRGSGETQYF. The CDR3 DNA follows: TGTGCCAGCAGTCGGGGATCTGGGGAGACCCAGTACTTC.

This clonotype was seen many times. The chain combines TRBV7-2 with TRBJ2-1; D not certain. Trimming took 5 bases from V and 10 from J, leaving 9 bases between them. CDR3 length equals 11 residues. Germline CDR1 is SGHTA and CDR2 is FQGNSA. DNA of the CDR3: TGTGCCAGCAGCCAATTCATGGAGCAGTTCTTC. Protein: CASSQFMEQFF.

This clonotype was seen a handful of times. The chain has TRBV12-3 or TRBV12-4 and TRBJ2-5; D unresolved. V was shortened by 6 bases and J by 5 bases, with 13 bases between the two germline ends. CDR3 size: 13 residues. The CDR3 loop is CASSRASGETQYF. In DNA form, the CDR3 reads TGTGCCAGCAGCCGTGCTTCTGGGGAGACCCAGTACTTC.

This clonotype was counted ten times or more. A read error may account for a junction end that differs from germline. V usage is TRBV18 and J usage is TRBJ1-5; D might be TRBD1 (6 bases). The CDR3 is made up of 14 amino acids. Germline CDR1 and CDR2: KGHSH and LQKENI. CDR3: CASSPQQGAEPQNF. The CDR3 nucleotides read TGTGCCAGCTCACCTCAACAGGGCGCGGAGCCCCAGAATTTT.

This clonotype showed up many times. This sequence joins TRBV7-8 and TRBJ2-5, with D perhaps matching TRBD1 (6 bases). V lost 1 base to trimming and J lost 4 bases, with 10 bases between them. There are 14 residues in the CDR3. Per the germline V gene, CDR1 is SGHVS and CDR2 is FQNEAQ. CDR3 sequence reads: CASSLEGRGETQYF. Here the CDR3 DNA reads TGTGCCAGCAGCTTAGAGGGCAGGGGAGAGACCCAGTACTTC.

This clonotype was observed at least ten times. The CDR3 region has the DNA TGTGCCAGCAGTGTGGGGGGTACGAACACTGAAGCTTTCTTT. It yields the protein CASSVGGTNTEAFF. The chain recombines TRBV25-1 with TRBJ1-1; possible D gene TRBD1, 5 bases. The CDR3 is 14 residues long. Germline values: CDR1 MGHDK, CDR2 SYGVNS. Trimming removed 4 bases at V and 1 base at J, with 10 bases between.

This clonotype showed up many times. The chain is built from TRBV20-1 and TRBJ2-3, with D possibly TRBD2 on 5 matching bases. The CDR3 extends over 14 amino acids. The germline V gene encodes CDR1 DFQATT and CDR2 SNEGSKA (reference sequence). V shed 6 bases and J shed 7 bases, with 20 bases lying between them. CDR3 nucleotides: TGCAGTGCCCAGAGAGGAGCTCCCGGGAATACGCAGTATTTT. Encoded protein: CSAQRGAPGNTQYF.

The table lists this clonotype with a few counts. The chain recombines TRBV15 with TRBJ2-3; 11 positions agree with TRBD2. The CDR3 runs 13 residues. Germline values: CDR1 LNHNV, CDR2 YYDKDF (reference sequence). J gave up 12 bases and V 5 bases, and 7 bases lay outside the gene matches. The DNA of the CDR3 is TGTGCCACCAGCGGTGGACTAGCGGGTCCCCAGTATTTT. Its protein product is CATSGGLAGPQYF.

This rearrangement joins TRBV7-6 to TRBJ2-2; D gene uncertain. Trimming removed 3 bases from V and 2 bases from J, with 13 bases in between. The germline CDR1 and CDR2 sequences are SGHVS and FNYEAQ. The CDR3 length is 16 residues. The CDR3 reads CASSLGRLINTGELFF. The CDR3 DNA is TGTGCCAGCAGCTTGGGTAGACTCATTAACACCGGGGAGCTGTTTTTT.

This clonotype ranks as medium-sized (0.01 to 0.1%). V is TRBV12-3 or TRBV12-4 and J is TRBJ2-3, with a weak D call TRBD2 (6 bases). This CDR3 region has 12 residues. The V end lost 3 bases, the J end lost 6 bases, and 7 bases lay between the germline ends. CDR3 DNA: TGTGCCAGCAGTTTCGCGGGGGATACGCAGTATTTT. Amino acid sequence: CASSFAGDTQYF.

Within the sample, this clonotype is medium-sized. The chain is built from TRBV10-3 and TRBJ1-1, with a weak D call TRBD1 (5 bases). Germline V gives CDR1 ENHRY, CDR2 SYGVKD. The CDR3 totals 16 residues. The V gene lost 3 bases and the J gene lost 0 bases, with 14 bases spanning the gap. In nucleotides, the CDR3 is TGTGCCATCAGTGACAATCGACAGAACATGAACACTGAAGCTTTCTTT. Protein sequence: CAISDNRQNMNTEAFF.

There are many counts of this clonotype. The chain uses TRBV7-9 and TRBJ1-2; the match to TRBD1 covers 7 bases. The germline V gene encodes CDR1 SEHNR and CDR2 FQNEAQ (reference sequence). Germline trimming cut 5 bases from V and 4 bases from J; bases unmatched to any gene: 7. The CDR3 runs to 14 residues. CDR3 sequence (DNA): TGTGCCAGCAGCGTCCCGGGGACAGTCTATGGCTACACCTTC. This sequence encodes CASSVPGTVYGYTF.

Ten or more counts support this clonotype. This sequence joins TRBV6-5 and TRBJ2-7; D gene ambiguous. Per germline, CDR1 MNHEY and CDR2 SVGAGI. The V end was cut by 6 bases, the J end by 0 bases, with 12 bases between. The CDR3 length is 14 residues. CDR3 protein: CASRTGRNSYEQYF. CDR3 nucleotide sequence: TGTGCCAGCAGAACCGGACGGAACTCCTACGAGCAGTACTTC.

This clonotype was seen at least ten times. V gene TRBV7-9 combines with J gene TRBJ1-5; TRBD1 might be the D (5 bases). Between the trimmed V and J ends, which lost 5 bases and 6 bases, there was a span of 17 bases. The CDR3 runs to 15 residues. Looked up from germline, CDR1 is SEHNR and CDR2 is FQNEAQ (reference sequence). CDR3 in DNA: TGTGCCAGCAGCGAAACGGGGCCCGGCATTCAGCCCCAGCATTTT. Amino acids: CASSETGPGIQPQHF.

This clonotype was seen at least ten times. This chain connects TRBV5-1 to TRBJ2-3, with TRBD1 as a possible D gene (7 bases). V lost 0 bases to trimming and J lost 2 bases, with 10 bases between them. Germline assignment: CDR1 SGHRS and CDR2 YFSETQ. This CDR3 region has 15 residues. The CDR3: CASSLARGVTDTQYF. The CDR3 region has the DNA TGCGCCAGCAGCTTGGCCAGGGGGGTCACAGATACGCAGTATTTT.